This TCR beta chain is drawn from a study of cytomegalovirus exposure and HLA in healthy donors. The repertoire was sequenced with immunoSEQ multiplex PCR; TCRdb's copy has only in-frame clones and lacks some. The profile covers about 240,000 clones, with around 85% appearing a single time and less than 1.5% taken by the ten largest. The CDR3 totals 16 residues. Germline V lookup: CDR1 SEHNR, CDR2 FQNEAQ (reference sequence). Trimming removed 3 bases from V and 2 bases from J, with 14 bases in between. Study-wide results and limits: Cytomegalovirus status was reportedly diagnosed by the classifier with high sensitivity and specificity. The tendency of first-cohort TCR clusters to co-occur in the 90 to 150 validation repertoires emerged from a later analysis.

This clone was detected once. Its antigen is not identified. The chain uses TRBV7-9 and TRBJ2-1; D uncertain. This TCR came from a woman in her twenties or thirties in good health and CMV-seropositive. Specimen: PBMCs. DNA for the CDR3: TGTGCCAGCAGCTTTTCTGTAAAGGCGGCCTACAATGAGCAGTTCTTC. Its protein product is CASSFSVKAAYNEQFF.